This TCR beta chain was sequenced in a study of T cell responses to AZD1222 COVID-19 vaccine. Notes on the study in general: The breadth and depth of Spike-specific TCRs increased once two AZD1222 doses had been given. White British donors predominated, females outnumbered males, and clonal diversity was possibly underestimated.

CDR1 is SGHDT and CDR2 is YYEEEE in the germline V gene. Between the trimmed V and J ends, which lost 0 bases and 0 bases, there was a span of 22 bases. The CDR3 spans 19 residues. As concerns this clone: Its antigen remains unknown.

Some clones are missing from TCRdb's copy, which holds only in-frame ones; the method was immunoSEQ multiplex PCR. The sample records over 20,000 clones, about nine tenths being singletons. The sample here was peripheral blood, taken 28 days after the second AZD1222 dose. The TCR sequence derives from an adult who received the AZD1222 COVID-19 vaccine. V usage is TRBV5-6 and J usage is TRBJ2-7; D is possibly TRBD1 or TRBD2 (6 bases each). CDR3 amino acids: CASSLAQGGIWTSSYEQYF. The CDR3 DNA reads TGTGCCAGCAGCTTGGCCCAAGGGGGGATCTGGACAAGCTCCTACGAGCAGTACTTC. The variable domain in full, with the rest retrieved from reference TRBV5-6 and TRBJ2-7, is DAGVTQSPTHLIKTRGQQVTLRCSPKSGHDTVSWYQQALGQGPQFIFQYYEEEERQRGNFPDRFSGHQFPNYSSELNVNALLLGDSALYLCASSLAQGGIWTSSYEQYFGPGTRLTVT.